Given below is one T cell receptor (beta chain) in context. Antigen unknown. These data are taken from a study of graft-versus-host responses after intestinal transplantation. Profiling relied on immunoSEQ multiplex PCR, and the TCRdb table lists in-frame clones only, not all of them. The table shows 70,000 to 80,000 clones, with roughly 87% occurring only once. The material sequenced was unstimulated CD8+ T cells sorted from spleen or lymph node cells, taken before intestinal transplant. The receptor's source is a human donor who received an intestinal transplant.

The CDR3 DNA is TGTGCCGGGACTACCGACAACAATGAGCAGTTCTTC. Translated: CAGTTDNNEQFF. The chain carries TRBV6-1 and TRBJ2-1, with 7 bases identical to TRBD2. The CDR3 spans 12 residues. With 11 bases clipped from V and 5 bases from J, the junction kept 6 bases outside the gene matches. Germline V gives CDR1 MNHNS, CDR2 SASEGT.